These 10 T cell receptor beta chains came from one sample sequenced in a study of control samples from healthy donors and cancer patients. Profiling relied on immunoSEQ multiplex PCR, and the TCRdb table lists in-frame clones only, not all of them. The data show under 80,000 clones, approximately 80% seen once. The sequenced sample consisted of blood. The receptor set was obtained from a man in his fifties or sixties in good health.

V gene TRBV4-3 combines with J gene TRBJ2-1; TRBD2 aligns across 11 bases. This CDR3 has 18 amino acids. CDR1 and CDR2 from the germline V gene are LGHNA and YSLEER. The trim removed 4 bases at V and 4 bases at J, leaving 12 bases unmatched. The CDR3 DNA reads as TGCGCCAGCAGCCGAACGATTACCGGGACTAGCGGTTACAATGAGCAGTTCTTC. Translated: CASSRTITGTSGYNEQFF.

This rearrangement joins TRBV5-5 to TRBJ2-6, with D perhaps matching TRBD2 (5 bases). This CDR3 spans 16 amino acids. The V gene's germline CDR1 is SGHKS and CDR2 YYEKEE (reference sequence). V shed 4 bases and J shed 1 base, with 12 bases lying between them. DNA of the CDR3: TGTGCCAGCAGCCAAGGACCGGGGTCTGGGGCCAACGTCCTGACTTTC. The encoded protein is CASSQGPGSGANVLTF.

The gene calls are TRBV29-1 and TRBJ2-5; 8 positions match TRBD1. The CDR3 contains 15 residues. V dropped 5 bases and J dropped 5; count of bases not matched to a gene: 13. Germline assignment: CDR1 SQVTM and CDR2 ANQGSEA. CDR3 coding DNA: TGCAGCGTTCAGTTTCCGGGACAGGAGGGGGAGACCCAGTACTTC. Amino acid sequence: CSVQFPGQEGETQYF.

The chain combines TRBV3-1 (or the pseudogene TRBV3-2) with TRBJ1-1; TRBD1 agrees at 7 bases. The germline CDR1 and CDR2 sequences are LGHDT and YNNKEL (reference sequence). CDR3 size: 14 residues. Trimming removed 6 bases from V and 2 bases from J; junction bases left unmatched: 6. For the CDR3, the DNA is TGTGCCAGCAGTCCCAGGGGGGAAAACACTGAAGCTTTCTTT. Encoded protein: CASSPRGENTEAFF.

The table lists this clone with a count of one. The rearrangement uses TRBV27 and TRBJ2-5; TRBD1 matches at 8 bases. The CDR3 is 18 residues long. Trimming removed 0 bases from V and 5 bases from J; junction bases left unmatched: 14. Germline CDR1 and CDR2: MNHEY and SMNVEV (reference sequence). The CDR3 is CASSLSRPGGNRVETQYF. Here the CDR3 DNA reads TGTGCCAGCAGTTTATCGCGGCCAGGGGGCAATAGGGTGGAGACCCAGTACTTC.

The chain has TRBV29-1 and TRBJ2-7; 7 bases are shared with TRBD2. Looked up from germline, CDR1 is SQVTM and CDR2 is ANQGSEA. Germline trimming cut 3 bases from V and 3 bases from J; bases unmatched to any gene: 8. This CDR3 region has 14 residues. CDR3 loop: CSVDVRGEFYEQYF. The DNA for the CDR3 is TGCAGCGTTGATGTTCGGGGGGAGTTCTACGAGCAGTACTTC.

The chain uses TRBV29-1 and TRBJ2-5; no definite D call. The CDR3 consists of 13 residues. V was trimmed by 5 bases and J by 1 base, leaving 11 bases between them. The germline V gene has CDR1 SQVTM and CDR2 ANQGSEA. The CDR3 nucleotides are TGCAGCGTTATGGACGCGTTCCAAGAGACCCAGTACTTC. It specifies CSVMDAFQETQYF.

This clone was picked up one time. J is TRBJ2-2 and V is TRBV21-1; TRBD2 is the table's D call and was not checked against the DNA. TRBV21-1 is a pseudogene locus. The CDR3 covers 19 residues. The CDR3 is CASSRPSTSGRVGTGELFF. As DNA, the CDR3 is TGTGCCAGCAGCAGACCCTCGACTAGCGGGAGGGTAGGCACCGGGGAGCTGTTTTTT.

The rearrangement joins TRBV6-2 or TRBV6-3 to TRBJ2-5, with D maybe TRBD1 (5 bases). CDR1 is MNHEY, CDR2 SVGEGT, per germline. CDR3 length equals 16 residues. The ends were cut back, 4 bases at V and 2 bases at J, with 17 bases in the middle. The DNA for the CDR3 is TGTGCCAGCAGTTCCTTGACAGAGATCGTACAAGAGACCCAGTACTTC. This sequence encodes CASSSLTEIVQETQYF.

CDR3 DNA: TGTGCCAGTAGTATCCTCCGACTAGCGGGAGTGAGGGTTGAGCAGTTCTTC. As protein: CASSILRLAGVRVEQFF. This chain joins TRBV19 and TRBJ2-1; 12 bases agree with TRBD2. This CDR3 comprises 17 residues. With 3 bases clipped from V and 9 bases from J, the junction kept 12 bases outside the gene matches. From germline, CDR1 is LNHDA and CDR2 SQIVND (reference sequence).